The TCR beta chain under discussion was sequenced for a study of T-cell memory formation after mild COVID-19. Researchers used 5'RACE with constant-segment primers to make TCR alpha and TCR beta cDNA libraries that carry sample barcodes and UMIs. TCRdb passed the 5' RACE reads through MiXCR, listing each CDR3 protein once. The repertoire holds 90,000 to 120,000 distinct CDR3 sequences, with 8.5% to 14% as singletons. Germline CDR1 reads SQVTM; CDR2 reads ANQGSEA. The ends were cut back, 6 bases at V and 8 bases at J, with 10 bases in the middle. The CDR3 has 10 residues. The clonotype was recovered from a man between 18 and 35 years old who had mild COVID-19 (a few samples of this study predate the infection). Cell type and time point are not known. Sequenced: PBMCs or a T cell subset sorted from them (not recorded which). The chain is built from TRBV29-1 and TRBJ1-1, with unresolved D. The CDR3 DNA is TGCAGCGTCAAGGGTGACGAAGCTTTCTTT. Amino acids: CSVKGDEAFF. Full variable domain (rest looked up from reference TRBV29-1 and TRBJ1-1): SAVISQKPSRDICQRGTSLTIQCQVDSQVTMMFWYRQQPGQSLTLIATANQGSEATYESGFVIDKFPISRPNLTFSTLTVSNMSPEDSSIYLCSVKGDEAFFGQGTRLTVV.